The 19 T cell receptor beta chains below all came from one sample that was sequenced in a study of regulatory T cells in long-lasting Graves disease. CDR3 regions were amplified by Arm-PCR using iRepertoire HTBI primers to build TCR beta libraries. MiXCR, applied by TCRdb to the multiplex PCR reads, yields one record per CDR3 protein. Counted here are under 500,000 distinct CDR3 sequences, around 20% occurring once; the ten biggest clones make up over 7.5%. Stated time point: persistent/refractory GD, antithyroid drugs over 5 years with positive TRAb. After RNA was extracted from PBMCs, the TCR library was made from it. Sequencing used peripheral blood mononuclear cells (PBMCs), obtained when the disease was refractory, from a patient treated with antithyroid drugs. Receptor source: a female donor with Graves disease.

This clonotype appeared a few times. This rearrangement joins TRBV7-2 to TRBJ2-3; a weak D match, TRBD2 (6 bases). The CDR3 runs 15 residues. Germline values: CDR1 SGHTA, CDR2 FQGNSA. V was cut by 1 base and J by 0 bases, with 8 bases left in between. The CDR3 reads CASSLDGGSTDTQYF. In nucleotides, the CDR3 is TGTGCCAGCAGCTTAGATGGAGGGAGCACAGATACGCAGTATTTT.

The chain has TRBV28 and TRBJ2-3; TRBD2 matches 9 bases. The germline CDR1 and CDR2 sequences are MDHEN and SYDVKM. V lost 5 bases to trimming and J lost 1 base; unmatched junction nucleotides: 10. The CDR3 covers 17 residues. The chain's CDR3 is CASSLTGWTSGTDTQYF. CDR3 sequence (DNA): TGTGCCAGCAGTCTTACCGGGTGGACTAGCGGCACAGATACGCAGTATTTT.

This clonotype has ten or more counts. V gene TRBV6-1 combines with J gene TRBJ1-6; 7 bases are a match to TRBD1. The CDR3 extends over 16 amino acids. Germline CDR1 and CDR2: MNHNS and SASEGT. V lost 6 bases to trimming and J lost 5 bases; unmatched junction nucleotides: 10. CDR3 loop: CASSPYDRANNSPLHF. Written as DNA, the CDR3 is TGTGCCAGCAGCCCCTACGACAGGGCCAATAATTCACCCCTCCACTTT.

This clonotype was seen a few times. The V gene is TRBV30, the J gene TRBJ2-7, with D hard to call. This CDR3 comprises 15 residues. CDR1 and CDR2 from the germline V gene are GTSNPN and SVGIG (reference sequence). V shed 8 bases and J shed 0 bases, with 20 bases lying between them. This CDR3 is CAGKPDGPYSYEQYF. The CDR3 nucleotides are TGTGCCGGAAAACCTGACGGCCCCTACTCCTACGAGCAGTACTTC. The whole variable domain, filled in from reference TRBV30 and TRBJ2-7, reads SQTIHQWPATLVQPVGSPLSLECTVEGTSNPNLYWYRQAAGRGLQLLFYSVGIGQISSEVPQNLSASRPQDRQFILSSKKLLLSDSGFYLCAGKPDGPYSYEQYFGPGTRLTVT.

There are many counts of this clonotype. The V call is TRBV7-2, the J call TRBJ2-2; D is uncertain. The CDR3 length is 15 residues. Trimming removed 6 bases from V and 4 bases from J, with 15 bases in between. CDR1 and CDR2 (germline): SGHTA, FQGNSA. CDR3 coding DNA: TGTGCCAGCAGGTTATCGCATCCCAGCACCGGGGAGCTGTTTTTT. Its protein product is CASRLSHPSTGELFF.

A remark on this clonotype: It is likely a read error, because the conserved phenylalanine at the end of the CDR3 is missing. The chain has TRBV25-1 and TRBJ2-1; D may be TRBD1 or TRBD2 (5 bases each). Germline V lookup: CDR1 MGHDK, CDR2 SYGVNS. The ends were cut back, 5 bases at V and 2 bases at J, with 10 bases in the middle. The CDR3 is 14 residues long. The CDR3 nucleotides are TGTGCCAGCAGTCATCAGGGAGCCTACAATGAGCAGTTCCTC. Protein sequence: CASSHQGAYNEQFL.

The chain is built from TRBV4-1 and TRBJ2-4; D possibly corresponds to TRBD1 (6 bases). CDR1 is MGHRA, CDR2 YSYEKL, per germline. Trimming removed 1 base at V and 0 bases at J, with 16 bases between. CDR3 length equals 18 residues. The CDR3 loop reads CASSQGIVQGLAKNIQYF. The DNA for the CDR3 is TGCGCCAGCAGCCAAGGGATTGTACAGGGTCTAGCCAAAAACATTCAGTACTTC.

This clonotype was detected ten times or more. V gene TRBV7-9 combines with J gene TRBJ1-2; the D gene is possibly TRBD1 (6 bases). This CDR3 spans 15 amino acids. In germline, CDR1 is SEHNR, CDR2 FQNEAQ (reference sequence). V was clipped by 1 base and J by 0 bases, with 9 bases between them. CDR3 sequence (DNA): TGTGCCAGCAGCTTAGAGGGGGGTTCTAACTATGGCTACACCTTC. Residues: CASSLEGGSNYGYTF.

This clonotype was counted only a few times. V usage is TRBV2 and J usage is TRBJ2-3; weak D call: TRBD1 (5 bases). CDR3 length: 15 residues. Germline V CDR1 and CDR2: SNHLY, FYNNEI. The V gene lost 1 base and the J gene lost 6 bases, with 14 bases spanning the gap. The CDR3 sequence: CASSEDPTGWDTQYF. CDR3 coding DNA: TGTGCCAGCAGTGAAGATCCAACAGGTTGGGATACGCAGTATTTT.

This clonotype was seen repeatedly, ten times or more. V usage is TRBV7-2 and J usage is TRBJ1-1; D gene uncertain. Germline assignment: CDR1 SGHTA and CDR2 FQGNSA. This CDR3 spans 11 amino acids. Trimming took off 2 bases at V and 6 bases at J, with 4 bases between the two ends. CDR3 protein: CASSLNAEAFF. The CDR3 bases are TGTGCCAGCAGCTTAAATGCTGAAGCTTTCTTT.

In its sample, this clonotype was seen a few times. The V call is TRBV4-3, the J call TRBJ1-4, with D possibly TRBD1 on 5 matching bases. Germline V lookup: CDR1 LGHNA, CDR2 YSLEER. The CDR3 spans 15 residues. Trimming pared 0 bases from V and 4 bases from J, leaving 9 bases between. The CDR3 protein is CASSQEVTVNEKLFF. DNA for the CDR3: TGCGCCAGCAGCCAAGAAGTGACAGTTAATGAAAAACTGTTTTTT.

The table lists this clonotype with many counts. This sequence joins TRBV5-6 and TRBJ2-7, with no clear D. Per germline, CDR1 SGHDT and CDR2 YYEEEE. The CDR3 covers 14 residues. V lost 0 bases, J lost 2 bases, and 9 bases lay in between. The CDR3 sequence: CASSLVAGTYEQYF. As DNA, the CDR3 is TGTGCCAGCAGCTTGGTTGCCGGAACCTACGAGCAGTACTTC. The full variable domain, rest sourced from reference TRBV5-6 and TRBJ2-7, is DAGVTQSPTHLIKTRGQQVTLRCSPKSGHDTVSWYQQALGQGPQFIFQYYEEEERQRGNFPDRFSGHQFPNYSSELNVNALLLGDSALYLCASSLVAGTYEQYFGPGTRLTVT.

This clonotype was detected ten times or more. V gene TRBV24-1 combines with J gene TRBJ1-2; D is uncertain. Looked up from germline, CDR1 is KGHDR and CDR2 is SFDVKD. This CDR3 is built from 11 residues. V lost 3 bases, J lost 4 bases, and 2 bases lay in between. CDR3 nucleotide sequence: TGTGCCACCAGTGATGCCTATGGCTACACCTTC. Translated: CATSDAYGYTF.

This clonotype showed up just a few times. J is TRBJ1-1 and V is TRBV30; D not resolved. This CDR3 contains 13 residues. The V end was cut by 0 bases, the J end by 1 base, with 6 bases between. In germline, CDR1 is GTSNPN, CDR2 SVGIG (reference sequence). CDR3 sequence (DNA): TGTGCCTGGAGTGTCTTGTGGAACACTGAAGCTTTCTTT. Translated, it gives CAWSVLWNTEAFF.

Regarding this clonotype: A single base separates this from a much larger clone, so it may be a read error. The chain is built from TRBV29-1 and TRBJ1-1; D remains ambiguous. CDR1 and CDR2 from the germline V gene are SQVTM and ANQGSEA. The CDR3 has 17 residues. With 5 bases removed from V and 4 bases from J, the gap between germline ends came to 26 bases. This chain's CDR3 is CSVFLVSAALRGTEAFF. CDR3 DNA: TGCAGCGTTTTCTTAGTCTCTGCTGCTCTTCGAGGCACTGAAGCTTTCTTT.

Only a few counts were recorded for this clonotype. The chain combines TRBV28 with TRBJ2-3; D might be TRBD1 (6 bases). The CDR3 has 13 amino acids. V lost 7 bases and J lost 6, with 14 bases in between. Looked up from germline, CDR1 is MDHEN and CDR2 is SYDVKM. CDR3 in amino acids: CASTPGVSDTQYF. DNA for the CDR3: TGTGCCAGCACTCCAGGGGTCTCCGATACGCAGTATTTT.

Ten or more counts support this clonotype. This chain joins TRBV20-1 and TRBJ2-7; 8 bases match TRBD2. Trimming took 0 bases from V and 5 from J; bases not matched to a gene: 18. The CDR3 loop spans 18 amino acids. Germline values: CDR1 DFQATT, CDR2 SNEGSKA (reference sequence). In DNA, the CDR3 is TGCAGTGCTAGAGAAGGCCTAGCGGGCGATATATATTTACACGAGCAGTACTTC. It codes for CSAREGLAGDIYLHEQYF.

The chain has TRBV29-1 and TRBJ2-3; 11 nucleotides line up with TRBD2. From germline, CDR1 is SQVTM and CDR2 ANQGSEA. After removal of 5 bases from V and 1 base from J, the junction contained 5 bases not matched to a gene. CDR3 length equals 15 residues. The CDR3 nucleotides are TGCAGCGTTCAGGGACTAGCGGAACGCACAGATACGCAGTATTTT. Protein: CSVQGLAERTDTQYF.

Details on this clonotype: A read error is possible here, since a much larger clone lies one base away. The rearrangement uses TRBV6-1 and TRBJ2-5; D could derive from TRBD1 or TRBD2 (5 bases each). V dropped 6 bases and J dropped 4 bases, with 21 bases sitting between them. The CDR3 length is 16 residues. Germline-derived CDR1 and CDR2 are MNHNS and SASEGT. The CDR3 sequence: CASSPPGAGEGETQYF. The CDR3 DNA follows: TGTGCCAGCAGCCCCCCCGGGGCCGGGGAAGGAGAGACCCAGTACTTC.